Shown below are 9 T cell receptor beta chains from a single sample sequenced in a study of cytomegalovirus exposure and HLA in healthy donors. TCRdb's copy holds only in-frame clones and misses some; the assay was immunoSEQ multiplex PCR. Found here are some 84,000 clones, approximately 91% of them singletons; the top ten hold 2.1%. The sample comprised PBMCs. The receptor set was obtained from a young man in good health and CMV-seronegative.

The chain couples TRBV27 to TRBJ1-2, with TRBD1 identical over 7 bases. The CDR3 sequence is 14 residues long. The junction had 7 bases not matched to a gene; V was cut back by 5 bases and J by 4 bases. Germline V CDR1 and CDR2: MNHEY, SMNVEV (reference sequence). The chain's CDR3 is CASSNRQGSYGYTF. The CDR3 nucleotides read TGTGCCAGCAGTAATAGACAGGGCAGCTATGGCTACACCTTC.

This chain joins TRBV7-6 and TRBJ2-3; 7 bases agree with TRBD2. Losses at the gene ends were 5 bases for V and 0 bases for J; bases not matched to a gene: 11. This CDR3 spans 17 amino acids. CDR1 and CDR2 from the germline V gene are SGHVS and FNYEAQ. The CDR3 is CASSPPLAGESTDTQYF. The CDR3 nucleotides are TGTGCCAGCAGCCCTCCCCTGGCGGGGGAAAGCACAGATACGCAGTATTTT.

The chain employs TRBV2 and TRBJ2-3; 11 positions agree with TRBD1. This CDR3 contains 16 residues. Trimming took 2 bases from V and 4 from J; bases not matched to a gene: 5. Germline assignment: CDR1 SNHLY and CDR2 FYNNEI. The CDR3 here is CASSEWTGGRSDTQYF. As DNA, the CDR3 is TGTGCCAGCAGTGAATGGACAGGGGGCCGGTCAGATACGCAGTATTTT.

J is TRBJ2-3 and V is TRBV4-2, with D perhaps matching TRBD2 (5 bases). This CDR3 has 16 residues. Trimming removed 0 bases at V and 5 bases at J, with 15 bases between. Germline CDR1 is LGHNA and CDR2 is YNFKEQ. CDR3 nucleotides: TGTGCCAGCAGCCAAGACCGGGAACATCGCATAGATACGCAGTATTTT. Its protein is CASSQDREHRIDTQYF.

This rearrangement joins TRBV10-2 to TRBJ1-6, with 8 positions matching TRBD1. In germline, CDR1 is WSHSY, CDR2 SAAADI. V was clipped by 6 bases and J by 0 bases; unmatched bases: 4. The CDR3 extends over 16 amino acids. This CDR3 is CASRDRVSSYNSPLHF. The DNA for the CDR3 is TGCGCCAGCAGGGACAGGGTGAGCTCCTATAATTCACCCCTCCACTTT.

The V and J genes are TRBV7-9 and TRBJ2-2, with D tentatively TRBD1 (5 bases). The germline V and J ends were trimmed by 5 bases and 1 base, with 11 bases remaining between them. This CDR3 comprises 15 residues. CDR1 is SEHNR, CDR2 FQNEAQ, per germline (reference sequence). CDR3 in DNA: TGTGCCAGCAGCCAAGGGGTAGGGAACACCGGGGAGCTGTTTTTT. Translating gives CASSQGVGNTGELFF. The whole variable domain, remainder taken from reference TRBV7-9 and TRBJ2-2, is DTGVSQNPRHKITKRGQNVTFRCDPISEHNRLYWYRQTLGQGPEFLTYFQNEAQLEKSRLLSDRFSAERPKGSFSTLEIQRTEQGDSAMYLCASSQGVGNTGELFFGEGSRLTVL.

In DNA, the CDR3 is TGTGCCAGCAGCCTAAGATACGAGCAGTACTTC. It specifies CASSLRYEQYF. The chain couples TRBV11-2 to TRBJ2-7; no definite D call. Trimming stripped 5 bases from V and 4 bases from J, with 6 bases between. The CDR3 length is 11 residues. Per germline, CDR1 SGHAT and CDR2 FQNNGV.

The chain has TRBV4-1 and TRBJ2-4; 7 nucleotides agree with TRBD1. Germline CDR1 is MGHRA and CDR2 is YSYEKL. V was pared by 2 bases and J by 11 bases, with 9 bases of the junction left unmatched. The CDR3 spans 14 residues. The CDR3 DNA reads TGCGCCAGCAGCCAAAAAAAAAGGGGACAGTTTCAGTACTTC. Amino acid sequence: CASSQKKRGQFQYF.

The chain joins TRBV5-1 to TRBJ2-3; TRBD1 aligns across 8 bases. Germline V gives CDR1 SGHRS, CDR2 YFSETQ. The CDR3 sequence is 16 residues long. V gave up 4 bases and J gave up 2 bases; unmatched junction bases: 9. The CDR3, as DNA: TGCGCCAGCAGCCCCGGGACAGGATCCCCCACAGATACGCAGTATTTT. It translates to CASSPGTGSPTDTQYF.